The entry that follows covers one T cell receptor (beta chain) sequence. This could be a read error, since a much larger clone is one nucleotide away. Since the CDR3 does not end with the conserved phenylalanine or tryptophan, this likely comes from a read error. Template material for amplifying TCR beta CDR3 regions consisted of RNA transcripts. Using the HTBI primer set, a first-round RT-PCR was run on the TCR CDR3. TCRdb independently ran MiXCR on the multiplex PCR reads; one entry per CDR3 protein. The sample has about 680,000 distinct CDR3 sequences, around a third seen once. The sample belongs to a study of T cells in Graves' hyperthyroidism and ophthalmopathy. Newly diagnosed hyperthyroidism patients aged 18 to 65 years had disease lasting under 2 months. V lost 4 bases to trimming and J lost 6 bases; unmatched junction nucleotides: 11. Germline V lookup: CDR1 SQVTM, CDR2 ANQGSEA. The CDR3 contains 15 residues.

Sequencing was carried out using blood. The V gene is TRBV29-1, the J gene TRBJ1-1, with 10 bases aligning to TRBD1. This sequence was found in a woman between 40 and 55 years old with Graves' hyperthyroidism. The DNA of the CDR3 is TGCAGCGTTGGGGCCATGACAGGGGGCTTGGCTGAAGCTTTCTCT. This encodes CSVGAMTGGLAEAFS.